This T cell receptor (beta chain) is drawn from a study of blood T cells in healthy people across ages. Looking at the study overall: Capture via template switching afforded approximately one barcoded beta molecule per two T cells. Overall study findings and caveats: Naive T cell percentage strongly correlated with TCR beta diversity. Diversity estimates drawn from one million T cells were deemed underestimates.

The sample holds one count of this clonotype. As yet, its antigen is unknown. Trimming took off 2 bases at V and 5 bases at J, with 22 bases between the two ends. Germline V CDR1 and CDR2: SEHNR, FQNEAQ (reference sequence). CDR3 size: 18 residues. The second PCR ran about 6 to 12 cycles with a sample-barcoded 5' primer and J-beta primers. TCRdb re-called the 5' RACE reads through MiXCR, storing one row per CDR3 protein. The sample yields 1.5 million to 2 million distinct CDR3 sequences, 49% seen once. Sequenced: blood. This TCR was sampled from a woman between 40 and 55 years old in good health. The V and J genes are TRBV7-9 and TRBJ1-5, with D perhaps TRBD1 (6 bases). The CDR3 nucleotides are TGTGCCAGCAGCTTATACCCGAACGACGCGGGACAAGATCAGCCCCAGCATTTT. Amino acid sequence: CASSLYPNDAGQDQPQHF. Together with reference TRBV7-9 and TRBJ1-5, the CDR3 gives the full variable domain: DTGVSQNPRHKITKRGQNVTFRCDPISEHNRLYWYRQTLGQGPEFLTYFQNEAQLEKSRLLSDRFSAERPKGSFSTLEIQRTEQGDSAMYLCASSLYPNDAGQDQPQHFGDGTRLSIL.